Listed below are T cell receptor beta chains from one sample, sequenced in a study of T cells after yellow fever vaccination. Each CDR3 protein is one row after TCRdb ran MiXCR on the 5' RACE reads. The table records 200,000 to 250,000 distinct CDR3 sequences, less than 9% of them present only once. Here the sequenced sample was CD4+ T cells sorted from PBMCs, taken 15 days after the yellow fever booster vaccination. These receptors originate from a man aged 25-40 years who received the YFV17D yellow fever vaccine. Each CDR3 is given with its conserved first and last residue. D genes are given only for firm matches. Clone size, where shown, is once, few, many, or a class for clones that have expanded.

j_call clone_size v_call d_call cdr3_nt cdr3_aa
TRBJ1-3 NA TRBV20-1 TRBD1 TGCAGTGCTAAAAGAGGACAGGCGGGGGGAAACACCATATATTTT CSAKRGQAGGNTIYF
TRBJ2-4 NA TRBV20-1 NA TGCAGTGCTGGGGGTGGGGCCCAAAACATTCAGTACTTC CSAGGGAQNIQYF
TRBJ2-2 few TRBV5-1 NA TGCGCCAGCAGCTTGGTGGGGACGAACACCGGGGAGCTGTTTTTT CASSLVGTNTGELFF
TRBJ2-1 once TRBV4-3 NA TGCGCCAGCAGCCAAGAAGAGGGTAAGAGGTTCTTC CASSQEEGKRFF
TRBJ2-7 few TRBV7-2 TRBD2 TGTGCCAGCAGCTTAGGTATTGGACTAGCCCCTACCGAGCAGTACTTC CASSLGIGLAPTEQYF
TRBJ2-2 NA TRBV5-4 NA TGTGCCAGCAGCCCGCAGACGAACACCGGGGAGCTGTTTTTT CASSPQTNTGELFF
TRBJ1-6 few TRBV10-2 NA TGCGCCAGCAGTGGGGGCCGTCAGGGCGGTAATTCACCCCTCCACTTT CASSGGRQGGNSPLHF
TRBJ2-1 NA TRBV7-2 NA TGTGCCAGCAGCTTAGTAGGGGGTCGGACCTACAATGAGCAGTTCTTC CASSLVGGRTYNEQFF
TRBJ2-2 few TRBV20-1 NA TGCAGTGCTGCCCGGGGGGCGGGGAAAGAATCCGGGGAGCTGTTTTTT CSAARGAGKESGELFF
TRBJ1-6 few TRBV10-3 NA TGTGCCATCAGTGACGACAGCTATAATTCACCCCTCCACTTT CAISDDSYNSPLHF